This paragraph reports one T cell receptor beta chain. Its specificity is unknown. The sample is drawn from a study of shared clonotypes between healthy human individuals. Sorted-subset replicate PCR reactions were performed with approximately 200 ng DNA, corresponding to roughly 30,000 T cell genomes. Under the authors' procedure: Sequence data from immunoSEQ were junction-only and lacked quality scores; consequently, filtering differed. Profiling relied on immunoSEQ multiplex PCR, and the TCRdb table lists in-frame clones only, not all of them. From that table come the V and J calls and clone size; the DNA was used to work out D and trimming. Here the sample spans 2 million to 2.5 million clones, just under 95% being singletons. Study-wide findings and caveats: The diversity represented, both genetic and in exposure history, was limited by few donors.

The donor population consisted of healthy HIV-negative adults with no recent acute infections or vaccinations. The germline V gene has CDR1 MNHEY and CDR2 SMNVEV (reference sequence). The CDR3 is 17 residues long. The ends lost 6 bases at V and 5 bases at J; junction bases unmatched: 15. The rearrangement uses TRBV27 and TRBJ1-2; TRBD1 matches at 10 bases. This clonotype originated in a man aged 18 to 35 in good health. Some clones in this sample may be carry-over from other donors' samples. Input material: naive CD4+ T cells from PBMCs. Subset meaning: CD45RA+ positively selected. The CDR3 sequence: CASSNTAPGQGIYGYTF. CDR3 nucleotides: TGTGCCAGCAGCAATACCGCTCCGGGACAGGGGATATATGGCTACACCTTC.